The subject of this entry is one T cell receptor (beta chain). Some clones are missing from TCRdb's copy, which holds only in-frame ones; the method was immunoSEQ multiplex PCR. The sample shows 200,000 or so clones, 88% of them seen only once. This CDR3 has 15 residues. Germline V CDR1 and CDR2: KGHSH, LQKENI. Germline trimming cut 4 bases from V and 6 bases from J; bases unmatched to any gene: 8. These data are taken from a study of blood T cell repertoires in COVID-19. Symptom resolution, clearance, or two negative PCRs marked the recovered donors of Cohort 3. The receptor comes from a woman aged 30 to 39 who had recovered from COVID-19. J is TRBJ1-5 and V is TRBV18, with 8 bases fitting TRBD1. Sequences were obtained from PBMCs or T cells enriched from blood (not recorded which). The CDR3 sequence is CASSLRNDRGQPQHF. CDR3 DNA: TGTGCCAGCTCACTTAGGAACGACAGGGGTCAGCCCCAGCATTTT.